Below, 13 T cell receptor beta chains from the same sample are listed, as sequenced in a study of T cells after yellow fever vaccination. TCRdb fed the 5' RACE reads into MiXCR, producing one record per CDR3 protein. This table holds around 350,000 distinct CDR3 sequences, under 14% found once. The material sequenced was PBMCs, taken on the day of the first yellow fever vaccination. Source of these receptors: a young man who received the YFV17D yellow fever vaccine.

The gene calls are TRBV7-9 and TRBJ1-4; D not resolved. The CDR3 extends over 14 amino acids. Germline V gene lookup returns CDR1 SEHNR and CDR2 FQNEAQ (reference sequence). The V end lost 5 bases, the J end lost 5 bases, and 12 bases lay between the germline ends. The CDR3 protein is CASSPKPSNEKLFF. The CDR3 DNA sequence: TGTGCCAGCAGCCCCAAACCATCAAATGAAAAACTGTTTTTT. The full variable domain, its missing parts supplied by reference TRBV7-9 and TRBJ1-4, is DTGVSQNPRHKITKRGQNVTFRCDPISEHNRLYWYRQTLGQGPEFLTYFQNEAQLEKSRLLSDRFSAERPKGSFSTLEIQRTEQGDSAMYLCASSPKPSNEKLFFGSGTQLSVL.

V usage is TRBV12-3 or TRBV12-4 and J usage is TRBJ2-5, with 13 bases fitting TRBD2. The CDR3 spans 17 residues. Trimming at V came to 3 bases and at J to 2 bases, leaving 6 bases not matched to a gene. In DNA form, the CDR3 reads TGTGCCAGCAGTTTGTACGGGACTAGCGGGGAGCAAGAGACCCAGTACTTC. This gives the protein CASSLYGTSGEQETQYF.

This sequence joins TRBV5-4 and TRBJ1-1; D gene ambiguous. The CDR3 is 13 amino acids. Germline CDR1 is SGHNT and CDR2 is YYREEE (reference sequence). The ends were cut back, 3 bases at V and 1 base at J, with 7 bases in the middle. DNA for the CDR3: TGTGCCAGCAGCTATCGGGCGAACACTGAAGCTTTCTTT. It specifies CASSYRANTEAFF.

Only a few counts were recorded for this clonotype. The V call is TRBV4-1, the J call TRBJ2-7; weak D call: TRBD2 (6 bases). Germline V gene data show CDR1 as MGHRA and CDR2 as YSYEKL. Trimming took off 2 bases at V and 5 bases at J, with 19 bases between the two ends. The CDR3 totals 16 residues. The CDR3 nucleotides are TGCGCCAGCAGCCAAAACCTGGGGTCGGGCGGGGACGAGCAGTACTTC. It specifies CASSQNLGSGGDEQYF.

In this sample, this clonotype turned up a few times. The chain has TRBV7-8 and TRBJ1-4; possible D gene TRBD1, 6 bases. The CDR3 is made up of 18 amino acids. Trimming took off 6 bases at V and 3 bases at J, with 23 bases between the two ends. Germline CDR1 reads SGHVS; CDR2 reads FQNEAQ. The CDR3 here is CASSSRGVRGYANEKLFF. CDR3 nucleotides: TGTGCCAGCAGTTCTAGAGGGGTCAGGGGTTACGCTAATGAAAAACTGTTTTTT.

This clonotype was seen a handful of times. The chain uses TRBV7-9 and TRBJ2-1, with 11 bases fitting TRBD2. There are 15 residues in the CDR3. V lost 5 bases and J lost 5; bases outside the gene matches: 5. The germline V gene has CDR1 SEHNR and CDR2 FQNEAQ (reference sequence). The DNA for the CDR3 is TGTGCCAGCAGCACCGAGACTAGCGGGGACAATGAGCAGTTCTTC. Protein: CASSTETSGDNEQFF.

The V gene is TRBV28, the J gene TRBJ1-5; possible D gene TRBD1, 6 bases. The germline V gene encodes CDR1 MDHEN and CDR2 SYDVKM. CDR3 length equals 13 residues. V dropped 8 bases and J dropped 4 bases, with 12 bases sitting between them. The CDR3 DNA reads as TGTGCCAGCGGGGGGGCAGGGAATCAGCCCCAGCATTTT. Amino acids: CASGGAGNQPQHF.

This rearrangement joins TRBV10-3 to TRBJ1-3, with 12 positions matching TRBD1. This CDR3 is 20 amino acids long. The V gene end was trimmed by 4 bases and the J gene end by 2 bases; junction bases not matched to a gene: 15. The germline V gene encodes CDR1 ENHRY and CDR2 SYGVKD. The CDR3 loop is CAISAGTGTGGALAGNTIYF. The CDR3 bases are TGTGCCATCAGTGCGGGAACCGGGACAGGGGGCGCATTGGCTGGAAACACCATATATTTT.

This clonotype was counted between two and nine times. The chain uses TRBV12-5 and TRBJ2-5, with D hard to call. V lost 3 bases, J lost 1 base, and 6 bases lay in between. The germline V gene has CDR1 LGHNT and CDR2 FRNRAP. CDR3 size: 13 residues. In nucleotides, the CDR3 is TGTGCTAGTGGTTTCCCAGCCCAAGAGACCCAGTACTTC. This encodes CASGFPAQETQYF.

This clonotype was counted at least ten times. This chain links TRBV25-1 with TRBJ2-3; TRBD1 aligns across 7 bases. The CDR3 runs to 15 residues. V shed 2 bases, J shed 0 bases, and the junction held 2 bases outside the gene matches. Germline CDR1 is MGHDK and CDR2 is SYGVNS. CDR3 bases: TGTGCCAGCAGTGAAAAGGACAGGAGCACAGATACGCAGTATTTT. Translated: CASSEKDRSTDTQYF.

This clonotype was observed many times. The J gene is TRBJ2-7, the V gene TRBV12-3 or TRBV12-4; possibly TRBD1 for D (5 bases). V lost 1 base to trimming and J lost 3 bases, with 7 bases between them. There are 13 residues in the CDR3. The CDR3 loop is CASSLGQNYEQYF. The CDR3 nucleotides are TGTGCCAGCAGTTTAGGACAGAACTACGAGCAGTACTTC.

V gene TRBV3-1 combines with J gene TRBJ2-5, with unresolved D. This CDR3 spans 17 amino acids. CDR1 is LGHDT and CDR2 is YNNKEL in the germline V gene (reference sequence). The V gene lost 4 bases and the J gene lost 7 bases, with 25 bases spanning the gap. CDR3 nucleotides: TGTGCCAGCAGCCCCCCAGAATGGAATCCTTATTCCGGGACCCAGTACTTC. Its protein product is CASSPPEWNPYSGTQYF.

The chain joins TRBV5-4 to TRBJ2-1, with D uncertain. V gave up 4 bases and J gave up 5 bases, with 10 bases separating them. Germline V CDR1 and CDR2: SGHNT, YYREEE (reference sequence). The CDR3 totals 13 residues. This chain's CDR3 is CASSRTPHNEQFF. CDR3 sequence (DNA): TGTGCCAGCAGCCGGACCCCACACAATGAGCAGTTCTTC. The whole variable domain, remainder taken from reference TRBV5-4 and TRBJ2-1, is ETGVTQSPTHLIKTRGQQVTLRCSSQSGHNTVSWYQQALGQGPQFIFQYYREEENGRGNFPPRFSGLQFPNYSSELNVNALELDDSALYLCASSRTPHNEQFFGPGTRLTVL.